This is a list of T cell receptor delta chains from one sample in a study of delta chains in infants with herpesvirus infections. TCRdb used CATT to re-call clones from the RT-PCR reads. Of over a thousand delta-chain clones listed, about 7% were seen once; the top ten hold 10%. This material consisted of peripheral blood, taken at time point 1 of longitudinal follow-up. These receptors all come from a human donor who was a Ugandan infant, either HIV-exposed or HIV-unexposed (not recorded which). CDR3s include the opening cysteine and the closing phenylalanine or tryptophan. D genes are given only for firm matches. Clone size is not always given. Where it is, it says once, few, many or a class for expanded clones.

>TRDV1|TRDJ1|NA|TRDD3
CALGMAFHQYWGPPPLNKLIF
TGTGCTCTTGGGATGGCCTTCCACCAGTACTGGGGGCCCCCCCCGCTAAATAAACTCATCTTT
>TRDV1|TRDJ1|NA|NA
CALGEGGSLGTHGKLIF
TGTGCTCTTGGGGAAGGTGGAAGTTTAGGGACCCACGGCAAACTCATCTTT
>TRDV3|TRDJ1|NA|NA
CALKFGYKLIF
TGTGCCTTGAAATTCGGTTATAAACTCATCTTT
>TRDV1|TRDJ1|NA|NA
CALGLGSYGTVCDKLIF
TGTGCTCTTGGGCTTGGCTCCTACGGGACGGTTTGCGATAAACTCATCTTT
>TRDV2|TRDJ3|medium-sized|TRDD3
CACDRVLGAVSWDTRQMFF
TGTGCCTGTGACAGGGTACTGGGGGCCGTCTCCTGGGACACCCGACAGATGTTTTTC
>TRDV1|TRDJ1|NA|NA
CALGELLFGWDLYTDKLIF
TGTGCTCTTGGGGAACTCCTATTCGGGTGGGACCTGTACACCGATAAACTCATCTTT
>TRDV1|TRDJ1|few|TRDD3
CALGERPPFYTGEWYTDKLIF
TGTGCTCTTGGGGAACGACCCCCCTTTTATACTGGGGAGTGGTACACCGATAAACTCATCTTT
>TRDV1|TRDJ1|medium-sized|NA
CALGEPSVWGRGGGTDKLIF
TGTGCTCTTGGGGAACCTTCCGTCTGGGGTCGAGGGGGGGGCACCGATAAACTCATCTTT
>TRDV1|TRDJ1|large|TRDD3
CALGELTSGGYPYTDKLIF
TGTGCTCTTGGGGAACTAACCTCTGGGGGATACCCGTACACCGATAAACTCATCTTT
>TRDV1|TRDJ1|medium-sized|TRDD3
CALGELSPDWGTSKLIF
TGTGCTCTTGGGGAACTTTCTCCTGACTGGGGGACTTCGAAACTCATCTTT
>TRDV1|TRDJ1|medium-sized|TRDD3
CALGACPSLGDYTDKLIF
TGTGCTCTTGGGGCCTGCCCCTCCCTGGGGGACTACACCGATAAACTCATCTTT
>TRDV1|TRDJ1|large|TRDD3
CALSFTFPTSLGDTGDTDKLIF
TGTGCTCTTTCATTCACATTTCCTACGAGTCTGGGGGATACGGGGGACACCGATAAACTCATCTTT